This TCR beta chain was identified during a study of T-cell reconstitution after alpha-beta-depleted transplantation in children. Study-level results: After one year, T-cell counts and TCRbeta diversity mostly came from new T cells.

The library targeted TCRbeta and was prepared with unique molecular identifiers. TCRdb reprocessed the PCR reads with MiXCR, giving one entry per CDR3 protein. The sample lists tens of thousands of distinct CDR3 sequences, roughly 46% occurring once. CDR3 length equals 15 residues. Trimming shortened V by 4 bases and J by 0 bases, and 7 bases separated the two germline ends. Germline CDR1 reads LGHDT; CDR2 reads YNNKEL (reference sequence). The table lists this clonotype with many counts. Its specificity is unknown. Sequencing used PBMCs, mostly from graft donor cells, obtained 360 days after TCRalphabeta/CD19-depleted stem cell transplant. The TCR sequence derives from a male patient younger than 18 who had a stem cell transplant for acute lymphoblastic leukemia, so the T cells may come from the graft donor. The genes are TRBV3-1 and TRBJ2-6, with D hard to call. CDR3 region: CASSLGVSGANVLTF. The CDR3 DNA reads TGTGCCAGCAGCCTTGGCGTCTCTGGGGCCAACGTCCTGACTTTC.